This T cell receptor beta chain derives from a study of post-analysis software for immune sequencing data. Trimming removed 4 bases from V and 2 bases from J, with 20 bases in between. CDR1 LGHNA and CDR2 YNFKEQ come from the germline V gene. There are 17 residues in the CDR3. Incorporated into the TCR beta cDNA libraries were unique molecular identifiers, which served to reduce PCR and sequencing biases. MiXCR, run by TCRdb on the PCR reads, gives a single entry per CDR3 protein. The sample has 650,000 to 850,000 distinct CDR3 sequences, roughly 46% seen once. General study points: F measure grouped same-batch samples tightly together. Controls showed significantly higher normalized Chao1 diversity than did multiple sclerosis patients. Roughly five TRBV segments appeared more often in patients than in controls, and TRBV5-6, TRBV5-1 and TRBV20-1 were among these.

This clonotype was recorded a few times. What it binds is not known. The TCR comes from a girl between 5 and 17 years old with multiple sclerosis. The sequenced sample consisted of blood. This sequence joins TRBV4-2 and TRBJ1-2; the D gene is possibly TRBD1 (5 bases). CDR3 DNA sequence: TGTGCCAGCAGCCCCCTCCGGGACCCAGGGCCCAACTATGGCTACACCTTC. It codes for CASSPLRDPGPNYGYTF.